The 26 T cell receptor beta chains presented below share a single source sample, sequenced in a study of shared clonotypes between healthy human individuals. The data were produced by immunoSEQ multiplex PCR, yet TCRdb's version contains in-frame clones alone and is incomplete. The table includes approximately 2,200,000 clones, more than 85% detected once. Terminally differentiated effector memory CD45RA+ cells were left out of the naive CD8 fraction, which was CD45RO-negative and positively selected for CCR7. Sequenced: naive CD8+ T cells from PBMCs. These receptors all come from a man aged 18 to 35 in good health. Some clones in this sample may be carry-over from other donors' samples.

V usage is TRBV7-9 and J usage is TRBJ2-7; TRBD2 might be the D (6 bases). Trimming cost V 11 bases and J 3 bases, with 23 bases left between them. Germline V gene lookup returns CDR1 SEHNR and CDR2 FQNEAQ (reference sequence). The CDR3 is 15 amino acids. The CDR3 here is CADTRHVEGIYEQYF. The CDR3 DNA reads TGTGCCGATACACGACACGTGGAGGGGATCTACGAGCAGTACTTC.

The chain uses TRBV7-9 and TRBJ2-3; D gene ambiguous. CDR3 size: 13 residues. CDR1 and CDR2 (germline): SEHNR, FQNEAQ (reference sequence). Trimming removed 5 bases at V and 5 bases at J, with 11 bases between. The CDR3 sequence is CASSPITGDTQYF. Written as DNA, the CDR3 is TGTGCCAGCAGCCCGATCACTGGAGATACGCAGTATTTT.

J is TRBJ1-5 and V is TRBV18; 8 positions agree with TRBD1. V was clipped by 2 bases and J by 0 bases; unmatched bases: 12. This CDR3 is 19 amino acids long. Per germline, CDR1 KGHSH and CDR2 LQKENI. The DNA for the CDR3 is TGTGCCAGCTCACCAGATTTTATTCAGGGGGCGCCTAGCAATCAGCCCCAGCATTTT. Translation: CASSPDFIQGAPSNQPQHF.

The chain combines TRBV6-5 with TRBJ2-1; TRBD2 matches at 7 bases. Germline V gene lookup returns CDR1 MNHEY and CDR2 SVGAGI. This CDR3 is built from 15 residues. After removal of 7 bases from V and 5 bases from J, the junction contained 11 bases not matched to a gene. CDR3 loop: CASTKPGTKDNEQFF. As DNA, the CDR3 is TGTGCCAGCACTAAACCCGGGACTAAGGACAATGAGCAGTTCTTC.

The chain employs TRBV23-1 and TRBJ2-3; the D call may be TRBD1 or TRBD2 (6 bases each). TRBV23-1 belongs to the ORF category, with a function that is uncertain. Trimming shortened V by 4 bases and J by 2 bases, and 10 bases separated the two germline ends. This CDR3 region has 14 residues. The CDR3 here is CASSLRDTTDTQYF. In DNA form, the CDR3 reads TGCGCCAGCAGTCTGCGGGACACCACAGATACGCAGTATTTT.

The chain combines TRBV28 with TRBJ2-1; TRBD2 matches 7 bases. The ends lost 5 bases at V and 3 bases at J; junction bases unmatched: 7. CDR1 and CDR2 from the germline V gene are MDHEN and SYDVKM. There are 15 residues in the CDR3. The CDR3 protein is CASSRPGDYYNEQFF. CDR3 in DNA: TGTGCCAGCAGTAGACCCGGGGACTACTACAATGAGCAGTTCTTC.

The V gene is TRBV27, the J gene TRBJ2-7; D possibly corresponds to TRBD2 (5 bases). Trimming took off 2 bases at V and 0 bases at J, with 11 bases between the two ends. The CDR3 runs 15 residues. Germline V gene lookup returns CDR1 MNHEY and CDR2 SMNVEV (reference sequence). CDR3 DNA sequence: TGTGCCAGCAGTTTAAAGGGAGTGGGCTCCTACGAGCAGTACTTC. Amino acids: CASSLKGVGSYEQYF.

The chain is built from TRBV27 and TRBJ2-7; unclear D gene. V dropped 6 bases and J dropped 4 bases, with 10 bases sitting between them. The germline CDR1 and CDR2 sequences are MNHEY and SMNVEV (reference sequence). The CDR3 extends over 12 amino acids. The CDR3 sequence is CASRSFDYEQYF. The CDR3 DNA is TGTGCCAGCAGGAGCTTTGATTACGAGCAGTACTTC.

V and J are TRBV27 and TRBJ1-1; the D is unclear. CDR3 length: 12 amino acids. Deletions cut 6 bases from V and 11 bases from J, with 16 bases between. Germline values: CDR1 MNHEY, CDR2 SMNVEV (reference sequence). The CDR3 spells CASSGPQGTAFF. The CDR3 coding sequence is TGTGCCAGCAGCGGACCCCAAGGAACGGCTTTCTTT.

The chain couples TRBV19 to TRBJ1-1; 7 bases agree with TRBD1. V shed 5 bases, J shed 0 bases, and the junction held 3 bases outside the gene matches. This CDR3 contains 14 residues. CDR1 LNHDA and CDR2 SQIVND come from the germline V gene (reference sequence). CDR3 nucleotide sequence: TGTGCCAGTAGTGCACAGGGGCTGAACACTGAAGCTTTCTTT. It codes for CASSAQGLNTEAFF.

This sequence joins TRBV6-5 and TRBJ2-1, with 11 positions matching TRBD2. The CDR3 consists of 15 residues. J lost 8 bases, V lost 2 bases, and 5 bases had no gene match. Germline-derived CDR1 and CDR2 are MNHEY and SVGAGI. CDR3 bases: TGTGCCAGCAGTTACACTACTAGCGGGAGACATGAGCAGTTCTTC. Translated, it gives CASSYTTSGRHEQFF.

This clone was counted only a few times. J is TRBJ1-5 and V is TRBV9, with D uncertain. Germline lookup yields CDR1 SGDLS and CDR2 YYNGEE. With 0 bases removed from V and 0 bases from J, the gap between germline ends came to 7 bases. There are 15 residues in the CDR3. Here the CDR3 reads CASSVGPYSNQPQHF. The CDR3 coding sequence is TGTGCCAGCAGCGTAGGACCTTATAGCAATCAGCCCCAGCATTTT.

V and J are TRBV7-8 and TRBJ2-7; maybe TRBD1 (6 bases). The germline CDR1 and CDR2 sequences are SGHVS and FQNEAQ. V dropped 2 bases and J dropped 6 bases, with 14 bases sitting between them. This CDR3 comprises 14 residues. CDR3 protein: CASSLSETGSEQYF. Here the CDR3 DNA reads TGTGCCAGCAGCTTATCTGAGACAGGAAGCGAGCAGTACTTC.

V and J are TRBV18 and TRBJ2-4; no clear D. V lost 3 bases and J lost 5, with 8 bases in between. The CDR3 runs 13 residues. Per germline, CDR1 KGHSH and CDR2 LQKENI. The CDR3 coding sequence is TGTGCCAGCTCACCGCCAACGCAAAACATTCAGTACTTC. Amino acid sequence: CASSPPTQNIQYF.

The chain links TRBV11-2 to TRBJ2-1; 8 bases line up with TRBD2. Trimming took 3 bases from V and 2 from J; bases not matched to a gene: 6. The CDR3 extends over 16 amino acids. The germline CDR1 and CDR2 sequences are SGHAT and FQNNGV. The CDR3 sequence is CASSFPGLVAYNEQFF. The CDR3 region has the DNA TGTGCCAGCAGCTTTCCGGGACTAGTGGCCTACAATGAGCAGTTCTTC.

This clone was counted only a few times. As DNA, the CDR3 is TGTGCCAGCAGCTTTGACAGGGGGCTCGGCGGGGAGCTGTTTTTT. This sequence encodes CASSFDRGLGGELFF. The gene calls are TRBV7-9 and TRBJ2-2, with 10 nucleotides matching TRBD1. V lost 3 bases and J lost 7; bases outside the gene matches: 5. This CDR3 region has 15 residues. Germline CDR1 reads SEHNR; CDR2 reads FQNEAQ (reference sequence).

The chain combines TRBV28 with TRBJ2-7, with 11 bases identical to TRBD2. Looked up from germline, CDR1 is MDHEN and CDR2 is SYDVKM. V shed 4 bases and J 0 bases; nucleotides not matched to a gene: 8. This CDR3 region has 17 residues. CDR3 DNA: TGTGCCAGCAGTTCCCCATGGACTAGCGGGTACTCCTACGAGCAGTACTTC. Encoded protein: CASSSPWTSGYSYEQYF.

The rearrangement joins TRBV7-9 to TRBJ2-4; D is possibly TRBD1 (6 bases). Deletions cut 9 bases from V and 7 bases from J, with 19 bases between. The CDR3 runs to 14 residues. Germline V lookup: CDR1 SEHNR, CDR2 FQNEAQ (reference sequence). CDR3 nucleotides: TGTGCCAGTCAGGAACAGGGCGGTAAGAACATTCAGTACTTC. Translating gives CASQEQGGKNIQYF.

The gene calls are TRBV5-1 and TRBJ1-1; 8 positions agree with TRBD1. Germline values: CDR1 SGHRS, CDR2 YFSETQ. Germline trimming cut 2 bases from V and 4 bases from J; bases unmatched to any gene: 10. CDR3 length: 16 amino acids. CDR3 nucleotides: TGCGCCAGCAGCTTAGGACAGGGCTTATTGGGCACTGAAGCTTTCTTT. Translated, it gives CASSLGQGLLGTEAFF.

The count of this clone is one. The chain uses TRBV9 and TRBJ1-1; no reliable D call. This CDR3 is built from 14 residues. V gave up 0 bases and J gave up 3 bases, with 9 bases separating them. The V gene's germline CDR1 is SGDLS and CDR2 YYNGEE. The CDR3 sequence is CASSVGGKDTEAFF. In nucleotides, the CDR3 is TGTGCCAGCAGCGTAGGGGGTAAGGACACTGAAGCTTTCTTT.

The rearrangement links TRBV4-1 to TRBJ1-5; perhaps TRBD1 as D (6 bases). Trimming removed 3 bases at V and 0 bases at J, with 12 bases between. There are 16 residues in the CDR3. In germline, CDR1 is MGHRA, CDR2 YSYEKL. The CDR3 reads CASSHHRGLSNQPQHF. CDR3 DNA sequence: TGCGCCAGCAGCCACCATCGGGGGCTTAGCAATCAGCCCCAGCATTTT.

The chain carries TRBV20-1 and TRBJ1-2; D is undetermined. Deletions cut 5 bases from V and 8 bases from J, with 12 bases between. CDR3 length: 11 residues. Germline CDR1 DFQATT, CDR2 SNEGSKA (reference sequence). This chain's CDR3 is CSALTSTGYTF. CDR3 bases: TGCAGTGCTTTAACCTCGACAGGCTACACCTTC.

The CDR3 protein is CASSVDLNRNTEAFF. The CDR3 DNA is TGTGCCAGCAGTGTCGACTTAAACAGGAACACTGAAGCTTTCTTT. The chain employs TRBV28 and TRBJ1-1, with D unclear. Germline V gives CDR1 MDHEN, CDR2 SYDVKM. The length of the CDR3 is 15 residues. Between the trimmed V and J ends, which lost 5 bases and 1 base, there was a span of 14 bases.

J is TRBJ2-7 and V is TRBV19; D is possibly TRBD1 (6 bases). The length of the CDR3 is 15 residues. Germline CDR1 is LNHDA and CDR2 is SQIVND (reference sequence). V was clipped by 3 bases and J by 2 bases, with 14 bases between them. CDR3 amino acids: CASSMSGQHPYEQYF. CDR3 nucleotides: TGTGCCAGTAGTATGTCAGGACAGCATCCCTACGAGCAGTACTTC.

This clone was found once. The rearrangement uses TRBV6-9 and TRBJ1-3; D may be TRBD1 (5 bases). From germline, CDR1 is MNHGY and CDR2 SVAAGI. Trimming removed 2 bases at V and 4 bases at J, with 12 bases between. This CDR3 spans 15 amino acids. The CDR3 DNA is TGTGCCAGCAGTTATATTTCAGGGCCCGGAAACACCATATATTTT. Amino acid sequence: CASSYISGPGNTIYF.

The V and J genes are TRBV4-1 and TRBJ2-1; perhaps TRBD2 as D (5 bases). Per germline, CDR1 MGHRA and CDR2 YSYEKL. The CDR3 is 12 residues long. V lost 3 bases and J lost 10, with 10 bases in between. This CDR3 reads CASSHEGCEQFF. For the CDR3, the DNA is TGCGCCAGCAGCCATGAGGGATGCGAGCAGTTCTTC.